This T cell receptor beta chain is drawn from a study of T cell responses to AZD1222 COVID-19 vaccine. Assay used: immunoSEQ multiplex PCR; TCRdb lists only in-frame clones, some missing. This table has around 140,000 clones, 90% appearing once. V shed 1 base, J shed 2 bases, and the junction held 10 bases outside the gene matches. This CDR3 region has 17 residues. Germline V lookup: CDR1 SGHTA, CDR2 FQGNSA. The sequence derives from an adult in good health. Sequencing was performed on peripheral blood, taken on day 0 of AZD1222 vaccination. The V and J genes are TRBV7-2 and TRBJ2-7; 8 nucleotides line up with TRBD2. The CDR3 DNA sequence: TGTGCCAGCAGCTTAGGGAGGCAGCGGGGGCTGACCTACGAGCAGTACTTC. Protein sequence: CASSLGRQRGLTYEQYF.